This entry lists 23 T cell receptor beta chains sequenced from one sample in a study of control samples from healthy donors and cancer patients. Assay used: immunoSEQ multiplex PCR; TCRdb lists only in-frame clones, some missing. The table records 100,000 to 150,000 clones, around nine tenths of them present only once. The specimen sequenced was blood. These receptors were obtained from a man between 18 and 35 years old in good health.

This rearrangement joins TRBV5-5 to TRBJ2-1; 11 nucleotides match TRBD2. J was trimmed by 7 bases and V by 2 bases; bases with no gene match: 8. The CDR3 is made up of 16 amino acids. Germline CDR1 and CDR2: SGHKS and YYEKEE (reference sequence). DNA for the CDR3: TGTGCCAGCAGCTTAGTAGGTCTAGCGGGAGGAAATGAGCAGTTCTTC. Its protein is CASSLVGLAGGNEQFF.

This chain links TRBV2 with TRBJ1-3; D possibly corresponds to TRBD1 (5 bases). CDR3 length: 12 amino acids. CDR1 is SNHLY, CDR2 FYNNEI, per germline. Deletions cut 3 bases from V and 10 bases from J, with 10 bases between. CDR3 region: CASSDSGVTIYF. The CDR3 bases are TGTGCCAGCAGTGATTCGGGGGTTACCATATATTTT.

The chain links TRBV11-2 to TRBJ1-4; D uncertain. This CDR3 contains 15 residues. V lost 3 bases, J lost 5 bases, and 13 bases lay in between. Germline-derived CDR1 and CDR2 are SGHAT and FQNNGV. The CDR3 protein is CASSFELAKNEKLFF. CDR3 nucleotides: TGTGCCAGCAGCTTTGAACTGGCCAAAAATGAAAAACTGTTTTTT.

The rearrangement links TRBV5-1 to TRBJ2-6, with 7 positions matching TRBD1. CDR1 is SGHRS and CDR2 is YFSETQ in the germline V gene. CDR3 length equals 16 residues. V dropped 4 bases and J dropped 4; count of bases not matched to a gene: 8. The CDR3 bases are TGCGCCAGCAGCGGACAGGTCGGGCGGGGGGCCAACGTCCTGACTTTC. Translating it yields CASSGQVGRGANVLTF.

CDR3 loop: CASSPSPGSSDTIYF. The CDR3 bases are TGTGCCAGCAGCCCCTCCCCGGGCAGCTCAGACACCATATATTTT. The chain links TRBV5-6 to TRBJ1-3; no definite D call. V gave up 4 bases and J gave up 8 bases, with 19 bases separating them. Germline V gene sequence: CDR1 SGHDT, CDR2 YYEEEE. The CDR3 is made up of 15 amino acids.

CDR3: CASSSDTFSGANVLTF. CDR3 nucleotide sequence: TGTGCCAGCAGCTCAGATACCTTCTCTGGGGCCAACGTCCTGACTTTC. This chain connects TRBV7-9 to TRBJ2-6; D is ambiguous. The CDR3 contains 16 residues. The germline V and J ends were trimmed by 4 bases and 0 bases, with 10 bases remaining between them. Germline values: CDR1 SEHNR, CDR2 FQNEAQ (reference sequence).

This clone appeared once. The genes are TRBV4-1 and TRBJ1-1, with D tentatively TRBD1 (5 bases). Germline loops: CDR1 MGHRA, CDR2 YSYEKL. Trimming removed 1 base from V and 4 bases from J, with 16 bases in between. The CDR3 sequence is 16 residues long. Here the CDR3 DNA reads TGCGCCAGCAGCCAAGTTCCCCGGGGGTTCAGCACTGAAGCTTTCTTT. Its protein is CASSQVPRGFSTEAFF.

J is TRBJ2-5 and V is TRBV11-3, with no clear D. Per the germline V gene, CDR1 is SGHNT and CDR2 is YENEEA. The CDR3 is 11 amino acids. Trimming left V 1 base short and J 10 bases short, with 7 bases between. CDR3 sequence: CASSLGGIQYF. CDR3 sequence (DNA): TGTGCCAGCAGCTTAGGGGGAATCCAGTACTTC.

The chain has TRBV4-1 and TRBJ1-5; D might be TRBD1 (6 bases). The CDR3 consists of 17 residues. Germline V gives CDR1 MGHRA, CDR2 YSYEKL. Trimming pared 1 base from V and 5 bases from J, leaving 18 bases between. CDR3 in amino acids: CASSQGLRGLHHQPQHF. Here the CDR3 DNA reads TGCGCCAGCAGCCAAGGTCTCAGGGGCCTTCACCATCAGCCCCAGCATTTT.

V and J are TRBV5-5 and TRBJ1-1; a possible D gene is TRBD1 (5 bases). Germline V gene data show CDR1 as SGHKS and CDR2 as YYEKEE (reference sequence). The CDR3 is made up of 14 amino acids. Trimming took 7 bases from V and 5 from J, leaving 18 bases between them. The CDR3 DNA follows: TGTGCCAGCGAATCCATGGGGCTAGGGACTGAAGCTTTCTTT. Encoded protein: CASESMGLGTEAFF.

This clone is a singleton in its sample. V usage is TRBV6-2 or TRBV6-3 and J usage is TRBJ2-7; D uncertain. The V gene's germline CDR1 is MNHEY and CDR2 SVGEGT. The CDR3 length is 15 residues. V was clipped by 3 bases and J by 2 bases, with 14 bases between them. CDR3 sequence: CASSYGPTLAYEQYF. The CDR3 DNA reads as TGTGCCAGCAGTTATGGCCCCACATTGGCCTACGAGCAGTACTTC.

V is TRBV10-3 and J is TRBJ2-7; the D is unclear. The V and J ends lost 0 bases and 2 bases respectively, with 8 bases between them. The CDR3 totals 14 residues. Germline CDR1 ENHRY, CDR2 SYGVKD. CDR3 region: CAISESSTPYEQYF. CDR3 bases: TGTGCCATCAGTGAGTCCTCGACCCCCTACGAGCAGTACTTC.

V is TRBV21-1 and J is TRBJ1-5; the table's D gene call, TRBD1, was not cross checked with the DNA. TRBV21-1 is tagged as a pseudogene. There are 16 residues in the CDR3. The CDR3 region has the DNA TGTGCCCCTTCGCAAGGGGGTAACGATAGCAATCAGCCCCAGCATTTT. Translation: CAPSQGGNDSNQPQHF.

The gene calls are TRBV7-6 and TRBJ2-2; TRBD2 matches at 9 bases. Per the germline V gene, CDR1 is SGHVS and CDR2 is FNYEAQ. V dropped 1 base and J dropped 0; count of bases not matched to a gene: 0. This CDR3 contains 16 residues. The CDR3: CASSLGTSANTGELFF. CDR3 nucleotides: TGTGCCAGCAGCTTAGGGACTAGCGCGAACACCGGGGAGCTGTTTTTT.

This clone was found once. In DNA, the CDR3 is TGTGCCAGCAGTTTATCGGGACAGAGATATGGCTACACCTTC. Its translation is CASSLSGQRYGYTF. This chain joins TRBV27 and TRBJ1-2, with TRBD1 identical over 7 bases. Germline V CDR1 and CDR2: MNHEY, SMNVEV (reference sequence). Trimming at V came to 0 bases and at J to 5 bases, leaving 3 bases not matched to a gene. The CDR3 is 14 amino acids.

The chain links TRBV5-6 to TRBJ2-5; D unclear. From germline, CDR1 is SGHDT and CDR2 YYEEEE. The CDR3 length is 14 residues. V was pared by 4 bases and J by 1 base, with 11 bases between. CDR3 sequence: CASSQDPLQETQYF. In nucleotides, the CDR3 is TGTGCCAGCAGCCAAGACCCCCTCCAAGAGACCCAGTACTTC.

The J gene is TRBJ2-5, the V gene TRBV6-5; 11 positions agree with TRBD1. This CDR3 is 15 amino acids long. The germline V gene has CDR1 MNHEY and CDR2 SVGAGI. V was pared by 5 bases and J by 6 bases, with 8 bases of the junction left unmatched. The chain's CDR3 is CASSTPGQGGKTQYF. CDR3 nucleotides: TGTGCCAGCAGTACACCGGGACAGGGGGGCAAGACCCAGTACTTC.

The chain recombines TRBV30 with TRBJ2-2, with D perhaps given as TRBD1 or TRBD2 (7 bases each). The CDR3 runs to 16 residues. With 4 bases removed from V and 4 bases from J, the gap between germline ends came to 19 bases. Germline V CDR1 and CDR2: GTSNPN, SVGIG (reference sequence). CDR3 nucleotides: TGTGCCTGGACCCCGGGAGGCAGGGGGGCCACCGGGGAGCTGTTTTTT. This gives the protein CAWTPGGRGATGELFF. The full variable domain, its missing parts supplied by reference TRBV30 and TRBJ2-2, is SQTIHQWPATLVQPVGSPLSLECTVEGTSNPNLYWYRQAAGRGLQLLFYSVGIGQISSEVPQNLSASRPQDRQFILSSKKLLLSDSGFYLCAWTPGGRGATGELFFGEGSRLTVL.

This chain uses TRBV4-1 with TRBJ1-6; D uncertain. Looked up from germline, CDR1 is MGHRA and CDR2 is YSYEKL. Trimming took off 1 base at V and 0 bases at J, with 7 bases between the two ends. This CDR3 contains 16 residues. In DNA form, the CDR3 reads TGCGCCAGCAGCCAAGTAGGTGGCTCCTATAATTCACCCCTCCACTTT. Translation gives CASSQVGGSYNSPLHF.

This clone came up once. The J gene is TRBJ1-5, the V gene TRBV19, with 7 bases identical to TRBD1. The V segment lost 1 base and the J segment 4 bases; nucleotides outside the gene matches: 13. This CDR3 region has 18 residues. Germline-derived CDR1 and CDR2 are LNHDA and SQIVND (reference sequence). The DNA of the CDR3 is TGTGCCAGTAGTATAGGCTTGACTCCTACAGGGGATAATCAGCCCCAGCATTTT. Residues: CASSIGLTPTGDNQPQHF.

The chain employs TRBV14 and TRBJ1-6; maybe TRBD1 (6 bases). The germline V gene encodes CDR1 SGHDN and CDR2 FVKESK. This CDR3 has 15 residues. V lost 4 bases to trimming and J lost 7 bases, with 14 bases between them. The DNA of the CDR3 is TGTGCCAGCAGCCCAAACAGGGTTAGAAATTCACCCCTCCACTTT. Translated, it gives CASSPNRVRNSPLHF. The whole variable domain, filled in from reference TRBV14 and TRBJ1-6, reads EAGVTQFPSHSVIEKGQTVTLRCDPISGHDNLYWYRRVMGKEIKFLLHFVKESKQDESGMPNNRFLAERTGGTYSTLKVQPAELEDSGVYFCASSPNRVRNSPLHFGNGTRLTVT.

The chain is built from TRBV7-2 and TRBJ2-7; 10 nucleotides line up with TRBD2. With V trimmed by 4 bases and J by 10 bases, 10 bases remained unmatched. The germline V gene has CDR1 SGHTA and CDR2 FQGNSA. CDR3 size: 14 residues. The CDR3, as DNA: TGTGCCAGCAGCTCTAGCGGGGGCACTATAGCTCAGTACTTC. Its protein is CASSSSGGTIAQYF. Full variable domain (missing parts from reference TRBV7-2 and TRBJ2-7): GAGVSQSPSNKVTEKGKDVELRCDPISGHTALYWYRQSLGQGLEFLIYFQGNSAPDKSGLPSDRFSAERTGGSVSTLTIQRTQQEDSAVYLCASSSSGGTIAQYFGPGTRLTVT.

In nucleotides, the CDR3 is TGTGCCAGCAGTTTATCGAGGGGACAGACCTATGGCTACACCTTC. Translated: CASSLSRGQTYGYTF. The genes are TRBV27 and TRBJ1-2; 7 positions match TRBD1. This CDR3 has 15 amino acids. From germline, CDR1 is MNHEY and CDR2 SMNVEV (reference sequence). V trimming: 0 bases; J trimming: 4 bases; junction bases outside the gene matches: 5.